Below are 9 T cell receptor beta chains sequenced from a single sample in a study of cytomegalovirus exposure and HLA in healthy donors. PCR involved 60 Vbeta and 13 Jbeta primers. The table came from immunoSEQ multiplex PCR; TCRdb's copy has only in-frame clones and leaves some out. The table records roughly 170,000 clones, around four fifths of them present only once. The specimen sequenced was PBMCs. The receptors were gathered from a girl under 18 in good health and CMV-seropositive.

This chain uses TRBV5-1 with TRBJ2-7; 9 nucleotides line up with TRBD2. With V trimmed by 2 bases and J by 7 bases, 10 bases remained unmatched. CDR3 size: 15 residues. Germline V lookup: CDR1 SGHRS, CDR2 YFSETQ. The CDR3, as DNA: TGCGCCAGCAGCTTAGAGGCGGGGGGGCCCTGGGAGCAGTACTTC. It codes for CASSLEAGGPWEQYF.

In DNA form, the CDR3 reads TGCGCCAGCAGTGTGATGACCGGAGGCTACGAGCAGTACTTC. Protein product: CASSVMTGGYEQYF. V is TRBV10-1 and J is TRBJ2-7; tentative D call: TRBD2 (5 bases). There are 14 residues in the CDR3. Germline CDR1 and CDR2: WNHNN and SYGVQD (reference sequence). V dropped 4 bases and J dropped 3 bases, with 13 bases sitting between them.

The J gene is TRBJ2-2, the V gene TRBV7-3, with 11 bases identical to TRBD2. Germline CDR1 SGHTA, CDR2 FQGTGA. V lost 6 bases and J lost 1; bases outside the gene matches: 13. The CDR3 is made up of 19 amino acids. The CDR3 here is CASSRISGGAGKNTGELFF. CDR3 in DNA: TGTGCCAGCAGTCGCATTAGCGGGGGGGCCGGAAAGAACACCGGGGAGCTGTTTTTT.

The chain recombines TRBV21-1 with TRBJ1-4; the table's D gene call, TRBD1, was not cross checked with the DNA. TRBV21-1 is labeled a pseudogene. CDR3 length: 15 amino acids. The CDR3 DNA sequence: TGTGCCAGCAGCACCAGACAGGGTCGGAATGAAAAACTGTTTTTT. It is translated as CASSTRQGRNEKLFF.

The gene calls are TRBV18 and TRBJ1-1, with D tentatively TRBD1 (5 bases). The CDR3 covers 14 residues. Trimming took off 3 bases at V and 3 bases at J, with 11 bases between the two ends. Germline CDR1 and CDR2: KGHSH and LQKENI. In DNA, the CDR3 is TGTGCCAGCTCACCCGTAGGACACGACACTGAAGCTTTCTTT. Its translation: CASSPVGHDTEAFF.

This sequence joins TRBV6-7 and TRBJ2-3, with a weak D call TRBD2 (6 bases). TRBV6-7 is annotated as an ORF whose role is uncertain. The CDR3 covers 15 residues. The V end was cut by 4 bases, the J end by 2 bases, with 13 bases between. The CDR3 nucleotides are TGTGCCAGCAGTTCAACGGGCGGGATCACAGATACGCAGTATTTT. Translation: CASSSTGGITDTQYF.

The chain carries TRBV9 and TRBJ2-1, with 14 bases that match TRBD2. This CDR3 contains 16 residues. Trimming cost V 4 bases and J 3 bases; bases outside gene matches: 3. Germline CDR1 and CDR2: SGDLS and YYNGEE. CDR3 loop: CASSRGLAGGYNEQFF. Here the CDR3 DNA reads TGTGCCAGCAGCCGAGGACTAGCGGGGGGCTACAATGAGCAGTTCTTC.

The chain uses TRBV7-2 and TRBJ1-2, with D possibly being TRBD1 (6 bases). V was pared by 0 bases and J by 4 bases, with 12 bases between. The CDR3 covers 15 residues. The germline gives CDR1 SGHTA, CDR2 FQGNSA. The CDR3 reads CASSLARQVLYGYTF. CDR3 nucleotide sequence: TGTGCCAGCAGCTTAGCCCGACAGGTTCTCTATGGCTACACCTTC. The full variable domain, rest sourced from reference TRBV7-2 and TRBJ1-2, is GAGVSQSPSNKVTEKGKDVELRCDPISGHTALYWYRQSLGQGLEFLIYFQGNSAPDKSGLPSDRFSAERTGGSVSTLTIQRTQQEDSAVYLCASSLARQVLYGYTFGSGTRLTVV.

This CDR3 reads CASQSGAYNEQFF. In DNA, the CDR3 is TGTGCCAGCCAAAGCGGAGCCTACAATGAGCAGTTCTTC. This chain links TRBV9 with TRBJ2-1; D might be TRBD2 (5 bases). From germline, CDR1 is SGDLS and CDR2 YYNGEE. The CDR3 is 13 residues long. V was clipped by 7 bases and J by 2 bases, with 10 bases between them. The whole variable domain, filled in from reference TRBV9 and TRBJ2-1, reads DSGVTQTPKHLITATGQRVTLRCSPRSGDLSVYWYQQSLDQGLQFLIQYYNGEERAKGNILERFSAQQFPDLHSELNLSSLELGDSALYFCASQSGAYNEQFFGPGTRLTVL.